What follows are 32 T cell receptor beta chains derived from one specimen sequenced in a study of blood T cells in healthy people across ages. Together with a sample-barcoded 5' primer, a J-beta primer mix was included in a second PCR lasting roughly 6 to 12 cycles. TCRdb fed the 5' RACE reads into MiXCR, producing one record per CDR3 protein. Of 800,000 to 950,000 distinct CDR3 sequences in the sample, 30% to 45% were seen once. Sequenced input: blood. The receptors were sampled from a man aged 18 to 30 in good health.

The rearrangement uses TRBV5-1 and TRBJ2-2; unclear D gene. The CDR3 has 15 amino acids. CDR1 and CDR2 (germline): SGHRS, YFSETQ. The V and J ends lost 0 bases and 1 base respectively, with 7 bases between them. The CDR3 sequence is CASSLEGMNTGELFF. CDR3 in DNA: TGCGCCAGCAGCTTGGAAGGGATGAACACCGGGGAGCTGTTTTTT.

A single count supports this clonotype. The chain recombines TRBV20-1 with TRBJ2-3, with TRBD1 as a possible D gene (6 bases). There are 16 residues in the CDR3. The germline V gene has CDR1 DFQATT and CDR2 SNEGSKA (reference sequence). The ends were cut back, 6 bases at V and 7 bases at J, with 26 bases in the middle. The chain's CDR3 is CSAPQEGVSVTNTQYF. DNA of the CDR3: TGCAGTGCCCCACAAGAGGGGGTCAGCGTCACGAATACGCAGTATTTT.

This clonotype was observed a handful of times. The rearrangement uses TRBV7-2 and TRBJ1-2; no clear D gene. The CDR3 sequence is 13 residues long. In germline, CDR1 is SGHTA, CDR2 FQGNSA. V lost 4 bases and J lost 1, with 7 bases in between. The CDR3 region has the DNA TGTGCCAGCAGCTCAGAGGATAACTATGGCTACACCTTC. Its translation: CASSSEDNYGYTF.

This clonotype has only a few counts. V is TRBV5-6 and J is TRBJ1-6, with D perhaps matching TRBD1 (5 bases). Trimming left V 4 bases short and J 5 bases short, with 19 bases between. Germline CDR1 SGHDT, CDR2 YYEEEE. The CDR3 runs to 17 residues. The DNA for the CDR3 is TGTGCCAGCAGCCCCTTCGGGGGGGATGCGGATAATTCACCCCTCCACTTT. Its translation: CASSPFGGDADNSPLHF.

The CDR3 loop reads CASSFLGTSGGDTGELFF. DNA for the CDR3: TGTGCCAGCAGTTTCCTAGGGACTAGCGGGGGAGACACCGGGGAGCTGTTTTTT. The chain uses TRBV28 and TRBJ2-2; 14 bases are a match to TRBD2. Germline V gives CDR1 MDHEN, CDR2 SYDVKM. Trimming cost V 3 bases and J 3 bases; bases outside gene matches: 6. The CDR3 length is 18 residues. Complete variable domain (other parts from reference TRBV28 and TRBJ2-2): DVKVTQSSRYLVKRTGEKVFLECVQDMDHENMFWYRQDPGLGLRLIYFSYDVKMKEKGDIPEGYSVSREKKERFSLILESASTNQTSMYLCASSFLGTSGGDTGELFFGEGSRLTVL.

This chain uses TRBV27 with TRBJ2-7; D remains ambiguous. V dropped 5 bases and J dropped 3 bases, with 14 bases sitting between them. The CDR3 sequence is 14 residues long. Germline CDR1 reads MNHEY; CDR2 reads SMNVEV (reference sequence). DNA for the CDR3: TGTGCCAGCAGTCCGGACGCGACGATCTACGAGCAGTACTTC. Amino acid sequence: CASSPDATIYEQYF.

The chain joins TRBV5-5 to TRBJ2-1; 7 bases line up with TRBD1. CDR3 length: 15 residues. V lost 0 bases and J lost 4; bases outside the gene matches: 4. In germline, CDR1 is SGHKS, CDR2 YYEKEE (reference sequence). The CDR3 here is CASSLEGTAYNEQFF. DNA of the CDR3: TGTGCCAGCAGCTTGGAGGGGACAGCATACAATGAGCAGTTCTTC.

The sample holds many counts of this clonotype. The V gene is TRBV6-5, the J gene TRBJ1-2; TRBD1 is a possible D gene (6 bases). V was clipped by 0 bases and J by 4 bases, with 9 bases between them. CDR3 size: 14 residues. The germline gives CDR1 MNHEY, CDR2 SVGAGI. CDR3 sequence reads: CASSYSRQVYGYTF. Written as DNA, the CDR3 is TGTGCCAGCAGTTACTCTCGACAGGTCTATGGCTACACCTTC.

This clonotype was picked up one time. This sequence joins TRBV9 and TRBJ2-3; no clear D gene. CDR1 SGDLS and CDR2 YYNGEE come from the germline V gene. With 4 bases removed from V and 4 bases from J, the gap between germline ends came to 19 bases. This CDR3 is 16 amino acids long. Here the CDR3 reads CASSSRSGPTADTQYF. The DNA for the CDR3 is TGTGCCAGCAGCTCCCGTTCGGGCCCCACGGCAGATACGCAGTATTTT.

A note on this clonotype: It may be a read error: a sequence one base away is much more abundant. J is TRBJ2-5 and V is TRBV20-1; a possible D gene is TRBD1 (5 bases). The CDR3 sequence is 11 residues long. Germline values: CDR1 DFQATT, CDR2 SNEGSKA (reference sequence). The CDR3, as DNA: TGCAGCGCCTTGGGGCGGAGTGAGCAGTACTTC. Its protein is CSALGRSEQYF.

This clonotype was detected a few times. This chain links TRBV2 with TRBJ1-6; D remains ambiguous. The V end was cut by 4 bases, the J end by 5 bases, with 12 bases between. Germline V lookup: CDR1 SNHLY, CDR2 FYNNEI. The CDR3 totals 15 residues. CDR3 DNA sequence: TGTGCCAGCAGTGCGGCAGGTCTACATAATTCACCCCTCCACTTT. Translating gives CASSAAGLHNSPLHF.

In its sample, this clonotype was seen a few times. The V gene is TRBV6-6, the J gene TRBJ2-7; D is tentatively TRBD1 or TRBD2 (6 bases each). The CDR3 runs 13 residues. Trimming removed 5 bases at V and 7 bases at J, with 15 bases between. Germline values: CDR1 MNHNY, CDR2 SVGAGI (reference sequence). The CDR3 is CASSRGPDNEQYF. Written as DNA, the CDR3 is TGTGCCAGCAGTCGGGGGCCCGACAATGAGCAGTACTTC.

The J gene is TRBJ1-5, the V gene TRBV20-1; no definite D call. V lost 7 bases to trimming and J lost 3 bases, with 13 bases between them. Germline V CDR1 and CDR2: DFQATT, SNEGSKA (reference sequence). CDR3 length: 13 amino acids. The CDR3 nucleotides are TGCAGTGTTCGACGGAGCGACAATCAGCCCCAGCATTTT. This sequence encodes CSVRRSDNQPQHF.

This rearrangement joins TRBV12-3 or TRBV12-4 to TRBJ2-3; possible D gene TRBD1, 5 bases. This CDR3 contains 16 residues. V was trimmed by 2 bases and J by 3 bases, leaving 15 bases between them. As DNA, the CDR3 is TGTGCCAGCAGTTTACAAAGGGGCCCTTTAACAGATACGCAGTATTTT. It yields the protein CASSLQRGPLTDTQYF.

The chain employs TRBV28 and TRBJ1-4; 7 bases align to TRBD1. Germline loops: CDR1 MDHEN, CDR2 SYDVKM. With 6 bases clipped from V and 2 bases from J, the junction kept 3 bases outside the gene matches. The CDR3 has 14 amino acids. CDR3 amino acids: CASSQGGTNEKLFF. The CDR3 DNA follows: TGTGCCAGCAGCCAGGGGGGTACTAATGAAAAACTGTTTTTT.

To note about this clonotype: A much bigger clone sits one base away, suggesting this may be a read error. This chain links TRBV12-3 or TRBV12-4 with TRBJ2-7; no firm D call. With the DNA end fitting TRBJ2-1 better, the J assignment may be wrong. The CDR3 is 15 residues long. CDR3 in DNA: TGTGCCAGCAGACCCGGACGGCGAATTACCTACGAGCAGTTCTTC. This gives the protein CASRPGRRITYEQFF.

The chain recombines TRBV6-6 with TRBJ1-2; D remains unclear. Trimming cost V 7 bases and J 7 bases, with 10 bases left between them. The CDR3 extends over 11 amino acids. Looked up from germline, CDR1 is MNHNY and CDR2 is SVGAGI (reference sequence). The CDR3, as DNA: TGTGCCAGCACCCTTTTTGCTGGCTACACCTTC. It translates to CASTLFAGYTF.

This clonotype was seen ten or more times. The chain joins TRBV7-6 to TRBJ2-7, with 12 bases that match TRBD2. Unmatched junction bases numbered 3, after V lost 5 bases and J lost 1 base. The CDR3 is made up of 15 amino acids. CDR1 SGHVS and CDR2 FNYEAQ come from the germline V gene. CDR3 DNA: TGTGCCAGCAGCGCGACTAGCGGGGGATCCTACGAGCAGTACTTC. Translating it yields CASSATSGGSYEQYF.

This clonotype showed up just a few times. The J gene is TRBJ1-1, the V gene TRBV6-2 or TRBV6-3, with D possibly matching TRBD1 (6 bases). The length of the CDR3 is 14 residues. Germline values: CDR1 MNHEY, CDR2 SVGEGT. V gave up 8 bases and J gave up 1 base, with 14 bases separating them. Written as DNA, the CDR3 is TGTGCCAGCGGGACACAGCTTTCGAACACTGAAGCTTTCTTT. Translation gives CASGTQLSNTEAFF.

The rearrangement joins TRBV4-1 to TRBJ2-5, with D perhaps TRBD1 (5 bases). This CDR3 contains 15 residues. V dropped 1 base and J dropped 3 bases, with 12 bases sitting between them. Germline values: CDR1 MGHRA, CDR2 YSYEKL. CDR3 residues: CASSQAPTEKETQYF. The CDR3 coding sequence is TGCGCCAGCAGCCAAGCCCCGACAGAGAAAGAGACCCAGTACTTC.

The chain is built from TRBV12-5 and TRBJ2-1; a weak D match, TRBD1 (6 bases). Trimming left V 6 bases short and J 12 bases short, with 12 bases between. CDR1 and CDR2 from the germline V gene are LGHNT and FRNRAP. The CDR3 covers 11 residues. CDR3 sequence reads: CASGQDRLQFF. CDR3 DNA: TGTGCTAGTGGGCAGGACAGACTGCAGTTCTTC.

The chain is built from TRBV20-1 and TRBJ2-7; D perhaps matches TRBD1 (6 bases). Germline-derived CDR1 and CDR2 are DFQATT and SNEGSKA (reference sequence). The length of the CDR3 is 12 residues. Between the trimmed V and J ends, which lost 6 bases and 3 bases, there was a span of 12 bases. The CDR3 protein is CSAQDSLYEQYF. The CDR3 DNA sequence: TGCAGTGCCCAGGACAGCCTCTACGAGCAGTACTTC.

This clonotype was recorded at least ten times. CDR3: CSVEDQGRNEQFF. In DNA, the CDR3 is TGCAGCGTTGAAGATCAGGGGAGGAATGAGCAGTTCTTC. The V call is TRBV29-1, the J call TRBJ2-1; tentatively, D is TRBD1 or TRBD2 (6 bases each). Germline CDR1 is SQVTM and CDR2 is ANQGSEA. This CDR3 comprises 13 residues. Trimming removed 0 bases at V and 7 bases at J, with 10 bases between.

This clonotype was counted a few times. The chain couples TRBV10-3 to TRBJ2-5, with 7 nucleotides matching TRBD2. With V trimmed by 10 bases and J by 1 base, 9 bases remained unmatched. Germline lookup yields CDR1 ENHRY and CDR2 SYGVKD. The CDR3 covers 14 residues. The CDR3 bases are TGTGCCACCAAAGGAGCGGGGTTCCAAGAGACCCAGTACTTC. This gives the protein CATKGAGFQETQYF.

This clonotype showed up many times. The chain recombines TRBV4-3 with TRBJ2-1, with 8 nucleotides matching TRBD2. Germline CDR1 is LGHNA and CDR2 is YSLEER. Trimming took 4 bases from V and 0 from J; bases not matched to a gene: 2. The CDR3 is made up of 15 amino acids. The CDR3 protein is CASSRSGSSYNEQFF. DNA for the CDR3: TGCGCCAGCAGCCGGAGCGGGAGCTCCTACAATGAGCAGTTCTTC.

The chain uses TRBV18 and TRBJ2-3, with 11 positions matching TRBD2. J was trimmed by 5 bases and V by 2 bases; bases with no gene match: 21. Looked up from germline, CDR1 is KGHSH and CDR2 is LQKENI. The CDR3 runs 21 residues. CDR3 region: CASSPGWGNPTSGTRGDTQYF. CDR3 bases: TGTGCCAGCTCACCAGGTTGGGGAAACCCGACTAGCGGGACCAGGGGAGATACGCAGTATTTT.

The chain carries TRBV12-3 or TRBV12-4 and TRBJ1-2; no clear D. Deletions cut 5 bases from V and 6 bases from J, with 10 bases between. The CDR3 totals 12 residues. CDR3 DNA: TGTGCCAGCAGTCAAGACACCCATGGCTACACCTTC. Translated, it gives CASSQDTHGYTF.

This clonotype has only a few counts. This chain links TRBV15 with TRBJ2-1; the D is unclear. Germline-derived CDR1 and CDR2 are LNHNV and YYDKDF (reference sequence). V was cut by 1 base and J by 8 bases, with 12 bases left in between. The CDR3 is made up of 14 amino acids. Here the CDR3 reads CATSRATPSDEQFF. CDR3 nucleotide sequence: TGTGCCACCAGCAGAGCGACCCCCTCCGATGAGCAGTTCTTC.

This clonotype was counted a single time. J is TRBJ2-5 and V is TRBV9, with a weak D call TRBD1 (6 bases). The CDR3 covers 14 residues. CDR1 SGDLS and CDR2 YYNGEE come from the germline V gene. Deletions cut 4 bases from V and 4 bases from J, with 14 bases between. The CDR3 nucleotides are TGTGCCAGCAGCTCTCGGACAGCCAGAGAGACCCAGTACTTC. Translated, it gives CASSSRTARETQYF.

Note on this clonotype: It may be a read error: a sequence one base away is much more abundant. This chain uses TRBV27 with TRBJ2-1; 7 bases fit TRBD2. The CDR3 loop spans 17 amino acids. Germline V gene sequence: CDR1 MNHEY, CDR2 SMNVEV (reference sequence). This chain's CDR3 is CASSLPTGRGDYNERFF. CDR3 nucleotide sequence: TGTGCCAGCAGTTTACCCACGGGGAGGGGAGACTACAATGAGCGGTTCTTC.

The V and J genes are TRBV29-1 and TRBJ2-2, with TRBD1 matching over 9 bases. CDR3 size: 16 residues. Germline V gene sequence: CDR1 SQVTM, CDR2 ANQGSEA. Germline trimming cut 2 bases from V and 5 bases from J; bases unmatched to any gene: 9. The CDR3 nucleotides are TGCAGCGTTGAACCACTAGGGACAGGGCTGACCGGGGAGCTGTTTTTT. Encoded protein: CSVEPLGTGLTGELFF.

The chain is built from TRBV7-2 and TRBJ1-2; D gene ambiguous. Trimming cost V 3 bases and J 4 bases, with 9 bases left between them. The CDR3 loop spans 13 amino acids. Germline V gene sequence: CDR1 SGHTA, CDR2 FQGNSA. CDR3 nucleotides: TGTGCCAGCAGCTTCCCAGGACCCTATGGCTACACCTTC. This gives the protein CASSFPGPYGYTF. Combining the CDR3 with reference TRBV7-2 and TRBJ1-2 gives the whole variable domain GAGVSQSPSNKVTEKGKDVELRCDPISGHTALYWYRQSLGQGLEFLIYFQGNSAPDKSGLPSDRFSAERTGGSVSTLTIQRTQQEDSAVYLCASSFPGPYGYTFGSGTRLTVV.